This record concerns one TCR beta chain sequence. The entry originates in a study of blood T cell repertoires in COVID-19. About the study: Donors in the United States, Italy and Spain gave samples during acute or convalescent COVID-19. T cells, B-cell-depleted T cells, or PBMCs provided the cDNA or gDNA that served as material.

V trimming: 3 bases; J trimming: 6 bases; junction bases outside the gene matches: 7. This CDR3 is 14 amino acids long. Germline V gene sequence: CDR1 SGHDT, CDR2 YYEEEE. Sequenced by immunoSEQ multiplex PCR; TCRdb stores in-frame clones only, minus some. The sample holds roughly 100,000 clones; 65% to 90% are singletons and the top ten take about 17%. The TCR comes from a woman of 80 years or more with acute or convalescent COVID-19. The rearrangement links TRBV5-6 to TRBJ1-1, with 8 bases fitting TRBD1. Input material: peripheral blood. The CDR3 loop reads CASSSRDRIPEAFF. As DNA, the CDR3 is TGTGCCAGCAGCTCCCGGGACAGGATCCCTGAAGCTTTCTTT. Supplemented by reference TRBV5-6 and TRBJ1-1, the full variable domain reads DAGVTQSPTHLIKTRGQQVTLRCSPKSGHDTVSWYQQALGQGPQFIFQYYEEEERQRGNFPDRFSGHQFPNYSSELNVNALLLGDSALYLCASSSRDRIPEAFFGQGTRLTVV.